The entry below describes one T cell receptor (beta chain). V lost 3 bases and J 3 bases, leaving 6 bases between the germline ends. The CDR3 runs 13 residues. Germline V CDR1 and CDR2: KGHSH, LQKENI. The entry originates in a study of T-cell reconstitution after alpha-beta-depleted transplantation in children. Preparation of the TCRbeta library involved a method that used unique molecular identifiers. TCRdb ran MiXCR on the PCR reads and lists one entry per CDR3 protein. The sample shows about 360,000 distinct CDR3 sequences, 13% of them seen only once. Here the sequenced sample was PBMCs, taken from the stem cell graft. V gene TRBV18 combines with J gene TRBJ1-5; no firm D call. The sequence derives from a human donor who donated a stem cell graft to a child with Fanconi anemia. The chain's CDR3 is CASSPDTNQPQHF. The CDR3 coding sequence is TGTGCCAGCTCACCGGATACCAATCAGCCCCAGCATTTT. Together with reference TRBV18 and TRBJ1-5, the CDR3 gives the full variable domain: NAGVMQNPRHLVRRRGQEARLRCSPMKGHSHVYWYRQLPEEGLKFMVYLQKENIIDESGMPKERFSAEFPKEGPSILRIQQVVRGDSAAYFCASSPDTNQPQHFGDGTRLSIL.